This T cell receptor beta chain stems from a study of T cells in Graves' hyperthyroidism and ophthalmopathy. CDR1 MNHEY and CDR2 SMNVEV come from the germline V gene (reference sequence). There are 15 residues in the CDR3. Trimming cost V 3 bases and J 0 bases, with 9 bases left between them. Amplification targeted TCR beta CDR3 regions from RNA transcripts. A first-round RT-PCR of the TCR CDR3 used the HTBI primer set. TCRdb reanalysed the multiplex PCR reads using MiXCR and keeps one entry per CDR3 protein. The sample holds some 530,000 distinct CDR3 sequences, under 25% seen once. V usage is TRBV27 and J usage is TRBJ1-3; TRBD1 might be the D (6 bases). The sample comprised blood. This clonotype originated in a woman aged 65 to 85 with Graves' ophthalmopathy. The CDR3 loop reads CASSLNRVSGNTIYF. Here the CDR3 DNA reads TGTGCCAGCAGTTTGAACAGGGTCTCTGGAAACACCATATATTTT.